Listed below are T cell receptor beta chains from one sample, sequenced in a study of T cell clonotyping in hematopoietic cell transplantation. Some clones are missing from TCRdb's copy, which holds only in-frame ones; the method was immunoSEQ multiplex PCR. The sample has approximately 19,000 clones, around 88% seen once. The specimen comprised peripheral blood mononuclear cells, sampled before stem cell transplant. The receptor set was obtained from a man aged 45 to 65 with acute myeloid leukemia. Some clones in this sample may be carry-over from other donors' samples. Each CDR3 is given with its conserved first and last residue. The D gene is left open where the match is weak. Clone size appears in some rows only: once, few, many, or a class for an expanded clone.

j_call: TRBJ2-7; v_call: TRBV10-3; d_call: TRBD2; clone_size: few; cdr3_aa: CASKSGGYEQYF; cdr3_nt: TGTGCCTCAAAATCGGGGGGCTACGAGCAGTACTTC
j_call: TRBJ1-1; v_call: TRBV28; d_call: TRBD1; clone_size: -; cdr3_aa: CASSWDSDRRNTEAFF; cdr3_nt: TGTGCCAGCAGTTGGGACTCGGACAGGAGAAACACTGAAGCTTTCTTT
j_call: TRBJ2-7; v_call: TRBV7-8; d_call: -; clone_size: -; cdr3_aa: CASSPGPQVQQYF; cdr3_nt: TGTGCCAGCAGTCCAGGGCCTCAAGTACAGCAGTACTTC
j_call: TRBJ2-7; v_call: TRBV7-2; d_call: -; clone_size: -; cdr3_aa: CASAIRQGGLRGSYEQYF; cdr3_nt: TGTGCCAGCGCCATCCGTCAGGGGGGTTTAAGAGGAAGCTACGAGCAGTACTTC
j_call: TRBJ2-3; v_call: TRBV5-6; d_call: -; clone_size: -; cdr3_aa: CASGGISTDTQYF; cdr3_nt: TGTGCCAGCGGGGGGATTAGCACAGATACGCAGTATTTT
j_call: TRBJ1-2; v_call: TRBV10-3; d_call: TRBD1; clone_size: -; cdr3_aa: CATERSQGASVGYTF; cdr3_nt: TGTGCCACCGAACGCTCACAGGGGGCGTCGGTCGGCTACACCTTC
j_call: TRBJ1-5; v_call: TRBV6-6; d_call: -; clone_size: -; cdr3_aa: CASSYRVGSGNQPQHF; cdr3_nt: TGTGCCAGCAGTTATCGTGTGGGCAGCGGCAATCAGCCCCAGCATTTT
j_call: TRBJ1-1; v_call: TRBV6-6; d_call: TRBD1; clone_size: few; cdr3_aa: CASSSTGGTEAFF; cdr3_nt: TGTGCCAGCAGTTCGACAGGGGGAACTGAAGCTTTCTTT
j_call: TRBJ2-5; v_call: TRBV7-6; d_call: TRBD2; clone_size: -; cdr3_aa: CASSLPGTSETQYF; cdr3_nt: TGTGCCAGCAGCTTGCCCGGGACTAGTGAGACCCAGTACTTC
j_call: TRBJ1-1; v_call: TRBV4-1; d_call: -; clone_size: -; cdr3_aa: CASSPFVASNTEAFF; cdr3_nt: TGCGCCAGCAGCCCGTTCGTAGCGTCGAACACTGAAGCTTTCTTT
j_call: TRBJ1-1; v_call: TRBV7-8; d_call: -; clone_size: once; cdr3_aa: CASSLGQNTEAFF; cdr3_nt: TGTGCCAGCAGCTTAGGTCAGAACACTGAAGCTTTCTTT